These 5 T cell receptor beta chains came from one sample sequenced in a study of T cells in Graves' hyperthyroidism and ophthalmopathy (dated by TCRdb to between 2018 and 2020). Library creation used multiplex PCR. Sequencing took place on an Illumina HiSeq 2000. Amplification of TCR beta CDR3 regions was carried out from RNA transcripts. The TCR CDR3 was subjected to a first round of RT-PCR using the HTBI primer set and the Qiagen OneStep RT-PCR kit. The raw public data were reprocessed by TCRdb itself: fastp quality trimming at Q25, MiXCR clonotype calling, in-frame beta chains only. Duplicate CDR3 protein sequences are folded into a single record with the most common DNA and genes. This sample holds fewer than 400,000 distinct CDR3 sequences; over 12% were observed only once. Under 30% of the sample is taken by the ten largest. The specimen was blood. The origin of the receptors is a man aged 45-60 years with Graves' ophthalmopathy.

This clonotype was seen ten or more times. CDR3 residues: CASSQDSSGEWDNEQFF. The CDR3 coding sequence is TGTGCCAGCAGCCAAGATTCGTCGGGAGAGTGGGACAATGAGCAGTTCTTC. The V gene is TRBV3-1, the J gene TRBJ2-1, with D possibly TRBD2 on 6 matching bases. Trimming stripped 0 bases from V and 5 bases from J, with 17 bases between. The germline gives CDR1 LGHDT, CDR2 YNNKEL (reference sequence). The CDR3 length is 17 residues.

J is TRBJ2-7 and V is TRBV28; TRBD2 might be the D (5 bases). The V and J ends lost 1 base and 2 bases respectively, with 9 bases between them. This CDR3 is built from 14 residues. CDR1 and CDR2 from the germline V gene are MDHEN and SYDVKM. The CDR3 region is CASSLSSRAYEQYF. CDR3 nucleotides: TGTGCCAGCAGTTTATCTAGCCGAGCCTACGAGCAGTACTTC.

V gene TRBV2 combines with J gene TRBJ2-7; maybe TRBD1 (5 bases). Trimming cost V 0 bases and J 10 bases, with 13 bases left between them. Per the germline V gene, CDR1 is SNHLY and CDR2 is FYNNEI. CDR3 length: 13 residues. The CDR3 loop is CASSEARAGRQYF. DNA for the CDR3: TGTGCCAGCAGTGAAGCACGGGCAGGGCGACAGTACTTC. Variable domain in full (rest from reference TRBV2 and TRBJ2-7): EPEVTQTPSHQVTQMGQEVILRCVPISNHLYFYWYRQILGQKVEFLVSFYNNEISEKSEIFDDQFSVERPDGSNFTLKIRSTKLEDSAMYFCASSEARAGRQYFGPGTRLTVT.

The CDR3 DNA reads TGCGCCAGCAGCCACCTTCTTGATGGGGAACTTTACTTC. Translated, it gives CASSHLLDGELYF. The chain uses TRBV4-1 and TRBJ2-5; D remains unclear. V was shortened by 3 bases and J by 14 bases, with 19 bases between the two germline ends. CDR1 MGHRA and CDR2 YSYEKL come from the germline V gene. The CDR3 consists of 13 residues.

This clonotype appeared many times. The CDR3 reads CAAPRVAGANVLTF. DNA of the CDR3: TGTGCCGCACCCCGAGTGGCAGGGGCCAACGTCCTGACTTTC. V and J are TRBV30 and TRBJ2-6; D unclear. From germline, CDR1 is GTSNPN and CDR2 SVGIG (reference sequence). This CDR3 has 14 amino acids. Trimming left V 8 bases short and J 4 bases short, with 15 bases between.